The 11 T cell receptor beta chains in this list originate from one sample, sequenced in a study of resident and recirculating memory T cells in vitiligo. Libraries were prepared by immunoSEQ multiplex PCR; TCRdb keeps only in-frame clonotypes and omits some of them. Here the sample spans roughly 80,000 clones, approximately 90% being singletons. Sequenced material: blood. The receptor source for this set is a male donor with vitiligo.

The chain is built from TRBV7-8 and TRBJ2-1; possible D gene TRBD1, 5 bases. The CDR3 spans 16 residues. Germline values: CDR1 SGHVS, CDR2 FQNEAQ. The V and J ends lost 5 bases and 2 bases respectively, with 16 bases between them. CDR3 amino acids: CASSPRELTPYNEQFF. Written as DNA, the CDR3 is TGTGCCAGCAGCCCCAGGGAATTAACACCCTACAATGAGCAGTTCTTC.

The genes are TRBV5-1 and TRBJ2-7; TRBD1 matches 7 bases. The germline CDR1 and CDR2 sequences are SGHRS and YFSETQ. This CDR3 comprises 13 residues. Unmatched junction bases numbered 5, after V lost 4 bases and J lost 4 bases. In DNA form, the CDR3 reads TGCGCCAGCAGCCGGGACAGCACTTACGAGCAGTACTTC. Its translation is CASSRDSTYEQYF. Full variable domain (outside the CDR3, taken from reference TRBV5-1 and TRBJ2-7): KAGVTQTPRYLIKTRGQQVTLSCSPISGHRSVSWYQQTPGQGLQFLFEYFSETQRNKGNFPGRFSGRQFSNSRSEMNVSTLELGDSALYLCASSRDSTYEQYFGPGTRLTVT.

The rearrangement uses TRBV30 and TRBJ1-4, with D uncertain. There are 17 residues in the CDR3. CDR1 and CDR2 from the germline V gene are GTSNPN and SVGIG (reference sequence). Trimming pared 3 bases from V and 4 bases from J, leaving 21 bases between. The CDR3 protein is CAWRFKEWRADNEKLFF. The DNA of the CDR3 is TGTGCCTGGAGGTTCAAAGAGTGGCGGGCTGATAATGAAAAACTGTTTTTT.

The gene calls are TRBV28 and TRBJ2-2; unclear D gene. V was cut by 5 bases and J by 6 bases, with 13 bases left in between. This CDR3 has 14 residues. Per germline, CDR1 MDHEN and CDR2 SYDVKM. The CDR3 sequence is CASSLVRSPGELFF. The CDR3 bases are TGTGCCAGCAGTCTAGTTCGGAGCCCCGGGGAGCTGTTTTTT.

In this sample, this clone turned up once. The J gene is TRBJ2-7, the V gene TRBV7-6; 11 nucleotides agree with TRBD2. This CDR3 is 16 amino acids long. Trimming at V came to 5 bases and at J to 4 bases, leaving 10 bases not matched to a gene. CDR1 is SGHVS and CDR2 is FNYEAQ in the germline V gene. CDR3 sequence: CASSGAPTSGTYEQYF. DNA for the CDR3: TGTGCCAGCAGCGGAGCACCGACTAGCGGGACATACGAGCAGTACTTC.

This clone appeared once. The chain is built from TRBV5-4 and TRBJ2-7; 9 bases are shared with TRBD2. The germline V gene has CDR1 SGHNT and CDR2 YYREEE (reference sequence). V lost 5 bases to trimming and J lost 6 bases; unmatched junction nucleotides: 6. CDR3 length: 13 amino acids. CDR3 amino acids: CASSFSGRLEQYF. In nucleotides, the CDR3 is TGTGCCAGCAGTTTCAGCGGGAGGCTCGAGCAGTACTTC.

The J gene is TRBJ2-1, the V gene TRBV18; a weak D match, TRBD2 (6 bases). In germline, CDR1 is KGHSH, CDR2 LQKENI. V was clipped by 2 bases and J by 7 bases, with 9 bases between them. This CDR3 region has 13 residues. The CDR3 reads CASSPNGGNEQFF. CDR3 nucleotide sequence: TGTGCCAGCTCACCAAACGGGGGTAATGAGCAGTTCTTC.

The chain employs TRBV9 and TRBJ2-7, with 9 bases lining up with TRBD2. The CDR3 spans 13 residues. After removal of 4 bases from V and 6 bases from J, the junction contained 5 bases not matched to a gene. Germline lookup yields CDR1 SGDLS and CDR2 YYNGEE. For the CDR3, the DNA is TGTGCCAGCAGCCCCGGGACTAGCCCCGAGCAGTACTTC. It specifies CASSPGTSPEQYF.

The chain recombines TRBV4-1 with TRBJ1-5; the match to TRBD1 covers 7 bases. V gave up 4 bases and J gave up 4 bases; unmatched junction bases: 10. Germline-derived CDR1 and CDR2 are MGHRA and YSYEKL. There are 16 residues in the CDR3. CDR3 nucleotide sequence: TGCGCCAGCAGCCTAGAGGGATTGACAGGGAATCAGCCCCAGCATTTT. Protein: CASSLEGLTGNQPQHF.

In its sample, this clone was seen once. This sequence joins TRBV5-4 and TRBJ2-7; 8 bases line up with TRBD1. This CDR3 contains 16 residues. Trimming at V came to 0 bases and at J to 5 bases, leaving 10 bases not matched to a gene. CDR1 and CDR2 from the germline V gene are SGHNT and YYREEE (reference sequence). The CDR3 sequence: CASSLGQGRPRDEQYF. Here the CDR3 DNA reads TGTGCCAGCAGCTTGGGACAGGGGAGACCCCGCGACGAGCAGTACTTC.

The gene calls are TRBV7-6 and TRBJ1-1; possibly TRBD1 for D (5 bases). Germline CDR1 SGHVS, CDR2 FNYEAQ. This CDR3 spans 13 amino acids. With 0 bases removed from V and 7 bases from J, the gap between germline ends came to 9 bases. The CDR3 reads CASSLAQESEAFF. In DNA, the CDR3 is TGTGCCAGCAGCTTAGCACAGGAGAGTGAAGCTTTCTTT.